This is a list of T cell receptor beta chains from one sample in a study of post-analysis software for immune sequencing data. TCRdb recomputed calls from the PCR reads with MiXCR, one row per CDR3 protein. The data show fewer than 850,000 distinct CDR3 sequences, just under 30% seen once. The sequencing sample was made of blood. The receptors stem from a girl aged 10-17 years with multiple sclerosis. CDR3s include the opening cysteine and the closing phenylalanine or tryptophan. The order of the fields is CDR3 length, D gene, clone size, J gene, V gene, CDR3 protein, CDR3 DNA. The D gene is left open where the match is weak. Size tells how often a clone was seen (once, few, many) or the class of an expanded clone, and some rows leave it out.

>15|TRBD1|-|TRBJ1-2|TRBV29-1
CSVDNSGTGIYGYTF
TGCAGCGTTGACAATTCCGGGACAGGGATCTACGGCTACACCTTC
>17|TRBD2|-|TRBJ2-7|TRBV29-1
CSVDGLAGQGDGYEQYF
TGCAGCGTTGATGGACTAGCGGGACAGGGCGACGGCTACGAGCAGTACTTC
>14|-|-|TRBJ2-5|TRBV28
CASSLPQGRETQYF
TGTGCCAGCAGTTTACCCCAGGGGAGGGAGACCCAGTACTTC
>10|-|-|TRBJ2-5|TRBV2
CASVGETQYF
TGTGCCAGCGTGGGGGAGACCCAGTACTTC
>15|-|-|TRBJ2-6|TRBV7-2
CASSYQGAGANVLTF
TGTGCCAGCAGCTACCAGGGAGCCGGGGCCAACGTCCTGACTTTC
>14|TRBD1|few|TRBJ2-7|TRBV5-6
CASSRDRGGYEQYF
TGTGCCAGCAGCCGGGACAGGGGCGGCTACGAGCAGTACTTC
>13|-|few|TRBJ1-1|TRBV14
CASSSDANTEAFF
TGTGCCAGCAGCTCGGACGCAAACACTGAAGCTTTCTTT
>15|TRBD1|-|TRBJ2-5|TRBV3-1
CASSLQGANQETQYF
TGTGCCAGCAGCCTACAGGGGGCGAACCAAGAGACCCAGTACTTC
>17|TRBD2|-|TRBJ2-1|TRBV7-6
CASSLGVAGNSYNEQFF
TGTGCCAGCAGCTTAGGCGTAGCGGGGAACTCCTACAATGAGCAGTTCTTC
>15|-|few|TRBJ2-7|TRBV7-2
CASSSLSSISYEQYF
TGTGCCAGCAGCTCCCTAAGCTCAATTTCCTACGAGCAGTACTTC
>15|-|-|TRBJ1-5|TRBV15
CATSRVRQGNQPQHF
TGTGCCACCAGTAGAGTTAGGCAGGGGAATCAGCCCCAGCATTTT
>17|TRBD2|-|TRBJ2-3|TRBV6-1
CASSRGLAGVQTDTQYF
TGTGCCAGCAGTCGGGGACTAGCGGGAGTCCAGACAGATACGCAGTATTTT
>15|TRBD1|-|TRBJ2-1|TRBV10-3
CAISTGTGISNEQFF
TGTGCCATCAGTACCGGGACAGGGATTTCCAATGAGCAGTTCTTC
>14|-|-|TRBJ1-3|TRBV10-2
CASRPGTIGDTIYF
TGCGCCAGCAGGCCCGGGACAATAGGCGACACCATATATTTT
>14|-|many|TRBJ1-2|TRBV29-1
CSVETGRRVGGYTF
TGCAGCGTTGAAACGGGGCGCAGGGTTGGTGGCTACACCTTC
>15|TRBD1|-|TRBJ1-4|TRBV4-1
CASSYPGQSNEKLFF
TGCGCCAGCAGCTACCCGGGACAGAGTAATGAAAAACTGTTTTTT
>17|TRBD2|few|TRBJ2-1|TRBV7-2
CASSSSLRAGGNNEQFF
TGTGCCAGCAGCTCGTCCCTGAGAGCGGGGGGGAACAATGAGCAGTTCTTC
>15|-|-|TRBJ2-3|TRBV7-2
CASSLRTHGGDTQYF
TGTGCCAGCAGCCTTAGGACTCACGGAGGAGATACGCAGTATTTT
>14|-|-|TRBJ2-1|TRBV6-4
CASKRGPGVNEQFF
TGTGCCAGCAAAAGAGGTCCCGGAGTAAATGAGCAGTTCTTC